This T cell receptor (beta chain) was found in a study of blood T cell repertoires in COVID-19. Across the study: T cells, B-cell-depleted T cells, or PBMCs supplied cDNA or gDNA.

Germline V gene lookup returns CDR1 MNHEY and CDR2 SVGEGT. With V trimmed by 4 bases and J by 7 bases, 20 bases remained unmatched. This CDR3 is 19 amino acids long. In the source study's methods: Nucleated cell counts were estimated from reference gene primer amplification. This table comes from immunoSEQ multiplex PCR, and its TCRdb copy is limited to in-frame clones, with some not included. That table furnishes V, J and clone size, whereas the DNA furnished D and trimming. In the table there are roughly 150,000 clones, under 95% of which are singletons. This chain uses TRBV6-2 or TRBV6-3 with TRBJ1-5, with 9 bases identical to TRBD1. This sequence was found in a young man with COVID-19, enrolled during active disease. Sequencing was carried out using peripheral blood. The CDR3 DNA is TGTGCCAGCAGTTCCCCGGGACAGGGAAGGATTCCGGGGATGCAGCCCCAGCATTTT. Translation gives CASSSPGQGRIPGMQPQHF.